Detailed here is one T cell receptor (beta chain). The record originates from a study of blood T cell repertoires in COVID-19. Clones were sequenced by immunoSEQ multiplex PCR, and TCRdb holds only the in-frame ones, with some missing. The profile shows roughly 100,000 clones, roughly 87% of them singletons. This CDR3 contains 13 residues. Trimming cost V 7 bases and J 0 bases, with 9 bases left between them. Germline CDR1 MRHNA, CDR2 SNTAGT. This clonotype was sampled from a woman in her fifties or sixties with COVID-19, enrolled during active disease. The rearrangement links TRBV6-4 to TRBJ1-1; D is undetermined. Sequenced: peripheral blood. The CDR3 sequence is CASKLEMNTEAFF. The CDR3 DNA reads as TGTGCCAGCAAACTCGAGATGAACACTGAAGCTTTCTTT.